The rows below give T cell receptor beta chains drawn from one sample of a study of shared clonotypes between healthy human individuals. This table comes from immunoSEQ multiplex PCR, and its TCRdb copy is limited to in-frame clones, with some not included. The sample records about 600,000 clones, around 97% being singletons. The source material was naive CD4+ T cells sorted from blood. The receptors derive from a woman in her thirties in good health. CDR3s include the opening cysteine and the closing phenylalanine or tryptophan. Each record gives: J gene, clone size, V gene, D gene, CDR3 DNA, CDR3 protein. The D gene is left open where the match is weak. Clone size is shown for a subset of rows, as once, few, many or a class of expanded clone.

J: TRBJ1-1
size: -
V: TRBV10-3
D: -
DNA: TGTGCCATCAGTGATAGGATCCGGGCCATTAACACTGAAGCTTTCTTT
CDR3: CAISDRIRAINTEAFF

J: TRBJ2-2
size: -
V: TRBV18
D: -
DNA: TGTGCCAGCTCCTCTACAAACACCGGGGAGCTGTTTTTT
CDR3: CASSSTNTGELFF

J: TRBJ2-1
size: -
V: TRBV18
D: -
DNA: TGTGCCAGCTCCGGAGCCGGGAGTCCCTACAATGAGCAGTTCTTC
CDR3: CASSGAGSPYNEQFF

J: TRBJ2-7
size: -
V: TRBV28
D: -
DNA: TGTGCCAGCAGTTCAATTTCAGACCCTAACTACGAGCAGTACTTC
CDR3: CASSSISDPNYEQYF

J: TRBJ1-2
size: -
V: TRBV27
D: TRBD1
DNA: TGTGCCAGCAGCTATTTTCAGGGGGGAAGAAAGAGTGGCTACACCTTC
CDR3: CASSYFQGGRKSGYTF

J: TRBJ1-4
size: once
V: TRBV5-1
D: -
DNA: TGCGCCAGCAGCTTGGTAGGCGAAAAACTGTTTTTT
CDR3: CASSLVGEKLFF

J: TRBJ2-7
size: -
V: TRBV2
D: -
DNA: TGTGCCAGCAGCTACAAAATATTGTCACGGCCCTACGAGCAGTACTTC
CDR3: CASSYKILSRPYEQYF

J: TRBJ2-7
size: -
V: TRBV28
D: -
DNA: TGTGCCAGCAGGGAGCATGACCATTACTACGAGCAGTACTTC
CDR3: CASREHDHYYEQYF

J: TRBJ2-1
size: -
V: TRBV5-4
D: TRBD2
DNA: TGTGCCAGCAGCTTCGAACAGGGACTAGCCGGTCTAGGGCAGTTCTTC
CDR3: CASSFEQGLAGLGQFF

J: TRBJ2-4
size: -
V: TRBV28
D: -
DNA: TGTGCCAGCAGTCTTCCTTGGGGGGCCAAAAACATTCAGTACTTC
CDR3: CASSLPWGAKNIQYF

J: TRBJ2-5
size: -
V: TRBV29-1
D: TRBD2
DNA: TGCAGCGTTGTCGCTAGCGGCGAAGAGACCCAGTACTTC
CDR3: CSVVASGEETQYF

J: TRBJ2-1
size: -
V: TRBV9
D: -
DNA: TGTGCCAGCAGCGTAGCTATGGGGGGTTCCTACAATGAGCAGTTCTTC
CDR3: CASSVAMGGSYNEQFF

J: TRBJ1-4
size: -
V: TRBV7-9
D: -
DNA: TGTGCCAGCAGCGCCGATGGGTTGGGTGAAAAACTGTTTTTT
CDR3: CASSADGLGEKLFF

J: TRBJ1-6
size: -
V: TRBV28
D: -
DNA: TGTGCCAGCAGTTACGGTTCACCCCTCCACTTT
CDR3: CASSYGSPLHF

J: TRBJ1-3
size: -
V: TRBV5-4
D: -
DNA: TGTGCCAGCAGCTTGGAAGGGTTCGTCGGAAACACCATATATTTT
CDR3: CASSLEGFVGNTIYF

J: TRBJ2-3
size: once
V: TRBV29-1
D: TRBD1
DNA: TGCAGCGTTGAAAGACAGGGGGGACAGGGGACCTTAGCAGATACGCAGTATTTT
CDR3: CSVERQGGQGTLADTQYF

J: TRBJ1-1
size: -
V: TRBV6-1
D: -
DNA: TGTGCCAGCTTAGAGACAGGCTTGGGGAACACTGAAGCTTTCTTT
CDR3: CASLETGLGNTEAFF

J: TRBJ1-2
size: -
V: TRBV7-2
D: TRBD1
DNA: TGTGCCAGCAGCTTCTACAGGGGGCATGGCTACACCTTC
CDR3: CASSFYRGHGYTF

J: TRBJ1-1
size: -
V: TRBV6-1
D: -
DNA: TGTGCCAGCAGGGCCGACATATATTACACTGAAGCTTTCTTT
CDR3: CASRADIYYTEAFF

J: TRBJ2-1
size: -
V: TRBV6-1
D: TRBD1
DNA: TGTGCCAGCAGTGAATTTGGGAGGACAGGGGGCTACAATGAGCAGTTCTTC
CDR3: CASSEFGRTGGYNEQFF

J: TRBJ1-1
size: -
V: TRBV15
D: TRBD1
DNA: TGTGCCACCAGCAGAAGACAGGGTTTAGCTTTCTTT
CDR3: CATSRRQGLAFF

J: TRBJ1-5
size: -
V: TRBV5-4
D: -
DNA: TGTGCCAGCAGCTTGTACGGAGGGGGTCAGCCCCAGCATTTT
CDR3: CASSLYGGGQPQHF

J: TRBJ1-6
size: -
V: TRBV6-6
D: -
DNA: TGTGCCAGCAGTCAGAAGAAAGCGGCCCTCCACTTT
CDR3: CASSQKKAALHF

J: TRBJ2-7
size: -
V: TRBV5-1
D: -
DNA: TGCGCCAGCAGCTTGGGTCAGGTGAGCTCCTACGAGCAGTACTTC
CDR3: CASSLGQVSSYEQYF

J: TRBJ1-1
size: -
V: TRBV6-6
D: -
DNA: TGTGCCAGCAGCCGCATAAACATGAACACTGAAGCTTTCTTT
CDR3: CASSRINMNTEAFF

J: TRBJ2-7
size: once
V: TRBV11-2
D: -
DNA: TGTGCCAGCAGCTTAGGGGCATTGAGTCTCTCCTACGAGCAGTACTTC
CDR3: CASSLGALSLSYEQYF

J: TRBJ2-2
size: -
V: TRBV6-5
D: TRBD1
DNA: TGTGCCAGCAGTAGGGGACAGGCGTCAACCGGGGAGCTGTTTTTT
CDR3: CASSRGQASTGELFF

J: TRBJ1-5
size: -
V: TRBV4-2
D: -
DNA: TGTGCCAGCAGCCAAGGAAGGGGTTCGGGCAATCAGCCCCAGCATTTT
CDR3: CASSQGRGSGNQPQHF

J: TRBJ2-1
size: -
V: TRBV5-1
D: -
DNA: TGCGCCAGCAGCTTGGAATTATCTAGCAACTACAATGAGCAGTTCTTC
CDR3: CASSLELSSNYNEQFF

J: TRBJ2-5
size: -
V: TRBV29-1
D: -
DNA: TGCAGCTCACAACGCGGGACAGAAGAGACCCAGTACTTC
CDR3: CSSQRGTEETQYF

J: TRBJ2-7
size: once
V: TRBV20-1
D: -
DNA: TGCAGTGCTCGGAGAGACTACGAGCAGTACTTC
CDR3: CSARRDYEQYF

J: TRBJ1-3
size: -
V: TRBV14
D: -
DNA: TGTGCCAGCAGCCAATTATACGGGACCACAATTCTCTCTGGAAACACCATATATTTT
CDR3: CASSQLYGTTILSGNTIYF

J: TRBJ1-1
size: -
V: TRBV28
D: -
DNA: TGTGCCGGGGGAGGGCCAGCCTACTCTGAAGCTTTCTTT
CDR3: CAGGGPAYSEAFF

J: TRBJ2-2
size: -
V: TRBV2
D: TRBD1
DNA: TGTGCCAGCATTACAGGGGATTCCGGGGAGCTGTTTTTT
CDR3: CASITGDSGELFF

J: TRBJ2-1
size: -
V: TRBV18
D: -
DNA: TGTGCCAGCTCACCCGGCCTCAGCGCTGGCAATGAGCAGTTCTTC
CDR3: CASSPGLSAGNEQFF

J: TRBJ1-6
size: -
V: TRBV19
D: TRBD1
DNA: TGTGCCAGTAGTATTGTCGGACAGGGGAATTCACCCCTCCACTTT
CDR3: CASSIVGQGNSPLHF

J: TRBJ2-1
size: -
V: TRBV19
D: -
DNA: TGTGCCAGTAGTAGGGGGCATCTCCACAATGAGCAGTTCTTC
CDR3: CASSRGHLHNEQFF

J: TRBJ1-1
size: -
V: TRBV20-1
D: -
DNA: TGCAGTGCTAGTGGTGACAGGGAAGCTTTCTTT
CDR3: CSASGDREAFF

J: TRBJ1-5
size: -
V: TRBV5-4
D: -
DNA: TGTGCCAGCAGCGGCAGCCGAGAAGATAGCAATCAGCCCCAGCATTTT
CDR3: CASSGSREDSNQPQHF

J: TRBJ2-1
size: -
V: TRBV19
D: -
DNA: TGTGCCAGTAGAACAGGGAGCTCCTACAATGAGCAGTTCTTC
CDR3: CASRTGSSYNEQFF

J: TRBJ2-1
size: -
V: TRBV11-2
D: TRBD2
DNA: TGTGCCAGCAGCCAGCCCGGGACTAGCGGGGTCCGGCAGTTCTTC
CDR3: CASSQPGTSGVRQFF

J: TRBJ2-7
size: once
V: TRBV2
D: -
DNA: TGTGCCACACGAGCCTTTTCCTACGAGCAGTACTTC
CDR3: CATRAFSYEQYF

J: TRBJ2-2
size: -
V: TRBV19
D: -
DNA: TGTGCCAGTAGTATAAATCGGGGCACCGGGGAGCTGTTTTTT
CDR3: CASSINRGTGELFF

J: TRBJ1-2
size: -
V: TRBV2
D: -
DNA: TGTGCCATCCAGGGATTGCATGGCTACACCTTC
CDR3: CAIQGLHGYTF

J: TRBJ1-6
size: -
V: TRBV30
D: -
DNA: TGTGCCTGGAATCCCGGGACGGGAGGTTCACCCCTCCACTTT
CDR3: CAWNPGTGGSPLHF

J: TRBJ1-2
size: -
V: TRBV7-2
D: -
DNA: TGTGCCAGCAGCTTGGGAAGGCTTAACTATGGCTACACCTTC
CDR3: CASSLGRLNYGYTF

J: TRBJ2-3
size: -
V: TRBV19
D: TRBD2
DNA: TGTGCCAGTAGTATAGTACCGAGCGGGACCACAGATACGCAGTATTTT
CDR3: CASSIVPSGTTDTQYF

J: TRBJ2-3
size: -
V: TRBV6-1
D: TRBD2
DNA: TGTGCCAGCAGTGGGCGTAGCGGGAGGACCACAGATACGCAGTATTTT
CDR3: CASSGRSGRTTDTQYF

J: TRBJ1-5
size: -
V: TRBV27
D: TRBD1
DNA: TGTGCCAGCAGTCCGACAGGGTTCGGGAGCAATCAGCCCCAGCATTTT
CDR3: CASSPTGFGSNQPQHF

J: TRBJ1-3
size: once
V: TRBV11-2
D: -
DNA: TGTGCCAGCAGCTTCTATACAGGAGCATCTGGAAACACCATATATTTT
CDR3: CASSFYTGASGNTIYF